This entry lists 22 T cell receptor beta chains sequenced from one sample in a study of T-cell memory formation after mild COVID-19. TCRdb recomputed calls from the 5' RACE reads with MiXCR, one row per CDR3 protein. Counted here are about 200,000 distinct CDR3 sequences, 16% occurring once; the ten biggest clones make up about 2.1%. Sequencing input: PBMCs or a T cell subset sorted from them (not recorded which). Receptors were obtained from an adult woman who had mild COVID-19 (a few samples of this study predate the infection). Cell type and time point are not known.

This clonotype was detected a few times. This chain connects TRBV6-5 to TRBJ1-6, with 7 bases lining up with TRBD1. CDR1 and CDR2 (germline): MNHEY, SVGAGI. The CDR3 is 16 residues long. The V gene end was trimmed by 5 bases and the J gene end by 10 bases; junction bases not matched to a gene: 14. Written as DNA, the CDR3 is TGTGCCAGCAGTCGGACGCAACAGGGGAATAGGTCACCCCTCCACTTT. This codes for CASSRTQQGNRSPLHF.

The V call is TRBV24-1, the J call TRBJ1-5, with TRBD1 identical over 7 bases. The V gene's germline CDR1 is KGHDR and CDR2 SFDVKD. The trim removed 2 bases at V and 5 bases at J, leaving 14 bases unmatched. This CDR3 has 18 residues. CDR3 nucleotides: TGTGCCACCAGTGATTGGTGTCTGGTAACAGGGGCCTATCAGCCCCAGCATTTT. It translates to CATSDWCLVTGAYQPQHF.

This clonotype occurred a few times. This chain links TRBV24-1 with TRBJ2-2; TRBD1 matches at 9 bases. Germline V gene sequence: CDR1 KGHDR, CDR2 SFDVKD. V was clipped by 0 bases and J by 4 bases; unmatched bases: 11. This CDR3 has 19 residues. CDR3 in DNA: TGTGCCACCAGTGATTTGTTGGGACCGGGACAGGGACGCACCGGGGAGCTGTTTTTT. Its protein is CATSDLLGPGQGRTGELFF.

A few counts support this clonotype. The gene calls are TRBV5-1 and TRBJ1-3; D remains ambiguous. CDR3 size: 14 residues. Trimming stripped 0 bases from V and 4 bases from J, with 8 bases between. Per germline, CDR1 SGHRS and CDR2 YFSETQ. CDR3 residues: CASSLGPAGNTIYF. CDR3 in DNA: TGCGCCAGCAGCTTGGGGCCAGCCGGAAACACCATATATTTT.

This clonotype was observed a handful of times. The chain links TRBV4-1 to TRBJ2-2, with D perhaps matching TRBD2 (5 bases). The length of the CDR3 is 14 residues. The V gene's germline CDR1 is MGHRA and CDR2 YSYEKL. Trimming cost V 1 base and J 3 bases, with 6 bases left between them. CDR3 loop: CASSQAGDTGELFF. CDR3 in DNA: TGCGCCAGCAGCCAAGCCGGGGACACCGGGGAGCTGTTTTTT.

The V gene is TRBV29-1, the J gene TRBJ2-1, with D perhaps matching TRBD2 (6 bases). The germline CDR1 and CDR2 sequences are SQVTM and ANQGSEA. CDR3 length equals 12 residues. The V gene lost 4 bases and the J gene lost 9 bases, with 13 bases spanning the gap. The CDR3 DNA is TGCAGCGTTGCGGGAGAAACCCTTGAGCAGTTCTTC. Protein sequence: CSVAGETLEQFF.

This clonotype occurred a few times. This chain joins TRBV5-1 and TRBJ2-2; tentatively, D is TRBD2 (6 bases). Trimming cost V 7 bases and J 1 base, with 14 bases left between them. The CDR3 is 15 residues long. The germline gives CDR1 SGHRS, CDR2 YFSETQ. CDR3 sequence reads: CASCSGTLNTGELFF. The DNA for the CDR3 is TGCGCCAGCTGTTCCGGGACTCTGAACACCGGGGAGCTGTTTTTT.

This clonotype came up a few times. V is TRBV24-1 and J is TRBJ2-1; TRBD1 aligns across 9 bases. With 6 bases clipped from V and 6 bases from J, the junction kept 8 bases outside the gene matches. The CDR3 has 15 residues. Germline lookup yields CDR1 KGHDR and CDR2 SFDVKD. CDR3 DNA: TGTGCCACCAGTCACACCGGGACAGGGATCAATGAGCAGTTCTTC. Translating it yields CATSHTGTGINEQFF.

The rearrangement joins TRBV5-5 to TRBJ1-5; 7 bases map to TRBD1. Trimming at V came to 1 base and at J to 4 bases, leaving 5 bases not matched to a gene. Germline assignment: CDR1 SGHKS and CDR2 YYEKEE (reference sequence). The CDR3 loop spans 15 amino acids. For the CDR3, the DNA is TGTGCCAGCAGCTTGATGCCAGGGGGGAATCAGCCCCAGCATTTT. It is translated as CASSLMPGGNQPQHF.

The rearrangement links TRBV27 to TRBJ1-2; 7 bases fit TRBD1. This CDR3 is built from 13 residues. The ends lost 6 bases at V and 8 bases at J; junction bases unmatched: 9. Germline CDR1 MNHEY, CDR2 SMNVEV (reference sequence). The CDR3 sequence: CASSPTGPKGYTF. The CDR3, as DNA: TGTGCCAGCAGCCCGACAGGGCCGAAAGGCTACACCTTC.

This CDR3 is CASSSGPQETQYF. The CDR3, as DNA: TGTGCCAGCAGCTCAGGGCCTCAAGAGACCCAGTACTTC. The chain uses TRBV7-7 and TRBJ2-5; maybe TRBD1 (5 bases). Germline lookup yields CDR1 SSHAT and CDR2 FNYEAQ (reference sequence). V lost 4 bases to trimming and J lost 2 bases, with 8 bases between them. The CDR3 is 13 amino acids.

This clonotype was recorded a few times. The chain combines TRBV29-1 with TRBJ1-2; D ambiguous. This CDR3 region has 12 residues. V dropped 3 bases and J dropped 2 bases, with 7 bases sitting between them. The germline CDR1 and CDR2 sequences are SQVTM and ANQGSEA. The CDR3 spells CSVDQRNYGYTF. Here the CDR3 DNA reads TGCAGCGTTGATCAACGGAACTATGGCTACACCTTC.

The chain carries TRBV6-5 and TRBJ2-2; unclear D gene. V dropped 2 bases and J dropped 3 bases, with 10 bases sitting between them. Germline V lookup: CDR1 MNHEY, CDR2 SVGAGI. The CDR3 is 15 residues long. Written as DNA, the CDR3 is TGTGCCAGCAGTTACGACCGGCGCGACACCGGGGAGCTGTTTTTT. This encodes CASSYDRRDTGELFF.

CDR3 bases: TGTGCCAGCAGCTCCCCGGGGGACCACAACACTGAAGCTTTCTTT. Its protein is CASSSPGDHNTEAFF. V is TRBV7-8 and J is TRBJ1-1, with D possibly matching TRBD1 (5 bases). Germline lookup yields CDR1 SGHVS and CDR2 FQNEAQ. V lost 4 bases and J lost 2, with 14 bases in between. This CDR3 is 15 amino acids long.

The chain combines TRBV4-2 with TRBJ2-1; possible D gene TRBD1, 5 bases. Germline CDR1 and CDR2: LGHNA and YNFKEQ. The length of the CDR3 is 15 residues. Trimming stripped 6 bases from V and 4 bases from J, with 16 bases between. The CDR3 region has the DNA TGTGCCAGCAGTGTTGTAAAGGGGTCTTACAATGAGCAGTTCTTC. Amino acids: CASSVVKGSYNEQFF.

V and J are TRBV20-1 and TRBJ2-5; 10 nucleotides line up with TRBD1. After removal of 6 bases from V and 2 bases from J, the junction contained 15 bases not matched to a gene. CDR3 length equals 17 residues. CDR1 and CDR2 (germline): DFQATT, SNEGSKA (reference sequence). The CDR3 DNA is TGCAGTGCAACGACAGGGGGCCTACTAGCGGTGCAAGAGACCCAGTACTTC. It yields the protein CSATTGGLLAVQETQYF.

This sequence joins TRBV3-1 and TRBJ2-1; D may match TRBD1 or TRBD2 (6 bases each). Germline assignment: CDR1 LGHDT and CDR2 YNNKEL (reference sequence). The length of the CDR3 is 12 residues. Trimming shortened V by 4 bases and J by 15 bases, and 16 bases separated the two germline ends. The CDR3 DNA is TGTGCCAGCAGCCGTACGACGGGGGCGAGGTTCTTC. Amino acids: CASSRTTGARFF.

This clonotype showed up many times. This chain joins TRBV29-1 and TRBJ2-6, with D unclear. There are 13 residues in the CDR3. Looked up from germline, CDR1 is SQVTM and CDR2 is ANQGSEA. V lost 4 bases and J lost 0, with 4 bases in between. The CDR3 reads CSVGYSGANVLTF. The CDR3 DNA is TGCAGCGTTGGGTACTCTGGGGCCAACGTCCTGACTTTC.

This clonotype showed up just a few times. The chain uses TRBV18 and TRBJ2-7, with 7 bases that match TRBD2. The V gene's germline CDR1 is KGHSH and CDR2 LQKENI. The CDR3 totals 12 residues. V shed 3 bases and J 6 bases; nucleotides not matched to a gene: 2. In DNA form, the CDR3 reads TGTGCCAGCTCACCCTCGGGGGGCGAGCAGTACTTC. Translated, it gives CASSPSGGEQYF.

This clonotype was observed a handful of times. The chain employs TRBV27 and TRBJ1-5; perhaps TRBD1 as D (5 bases). The CDR3 length is 16 residues. CDR1 MNHEY and CDR2 SMNVEV come from the germline V gene (reference sequence). Trimming removed 8 bases from V and 2 bases from J, with 19 bases in between. CDR3 sequence (DNA): TGTGCCAGCCAAACTAAAGGGGTTTATGGCAATCAGCCCCAGCATTTT. This translates into CASQTKGVYGNQPQHF.

This clonotype was detected ten times or more. The chain employs TRBV12-3 or TRBV12-4 and TRBJ2-7; 7 nucleotides match TRBD1. The CDR3 consists of 14 residues. The V gene end was trimmed by 5 bases and the J gene end by 5 bases; junction bases not matched to a gene: 9. The CDR3 nucleotides read TGTGCCAGCAGTACGGGACAGAAGTCCCACGAGCAGTACTTC. Translation: CASSTGQKSHEQYF.

The V and J genes are TRBV4-2 and TRBJ2-5, with a possible D match to TRBD1 (6 bases). The CDR3 extends over 14 amino acids. Trimming took 0 bases from V and 5 from J, leaving 10 bases between them. In germline, CDR1 is LGHNA, CDR2 YNFKEQ. For the CDR3, the DNA is TGTGCCAGCAGCCAAGATGGGGGCCGGGAGACCCAGTACTTC. This sequence encodes CASSQDGGRETQYF.